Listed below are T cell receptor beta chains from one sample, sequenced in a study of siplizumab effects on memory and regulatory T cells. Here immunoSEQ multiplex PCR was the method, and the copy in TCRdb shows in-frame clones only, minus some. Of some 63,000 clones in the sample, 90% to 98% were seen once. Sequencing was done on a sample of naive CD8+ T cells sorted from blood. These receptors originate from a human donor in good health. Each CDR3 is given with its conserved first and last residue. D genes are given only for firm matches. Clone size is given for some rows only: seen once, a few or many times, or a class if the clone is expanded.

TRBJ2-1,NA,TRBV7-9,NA,CASSLIGNEQFF,TGTGCCAGCAGCTTAATCGGCAATGAGCAGTTCTTC
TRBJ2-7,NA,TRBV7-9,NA,CASSLDEQYF,TGTGCCAGCAGCTTGGACGAGCAGTACTTC
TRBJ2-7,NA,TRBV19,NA,CASSIALDSSYEQYF,TGTGCCAGTAGTATCGCCTTGGACAGCTCCTACGAGCAGTACTTC
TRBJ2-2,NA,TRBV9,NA,CASSVGGSNTGELFF,TGTGCCAGCAGCGTAGGAGGCTCGAACACCGGGGAGCTGTTTTTT
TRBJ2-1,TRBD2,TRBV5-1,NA,CASSIGTSGYNEQFF,TGCGCCAGCAGTATCGGGACTAGCGGTTACAATGAGCAGTTCTTC
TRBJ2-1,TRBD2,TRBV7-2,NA,CASSLGLAGGPGNEQFF,TGTGCCAGCAGCTTGGGACTAGCGGGGGGGCCGGGCAATGAGCAGTTCTTC
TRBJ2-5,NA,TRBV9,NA,CASSARFQETQYF,TGTGCCAGCAGCGCGAGGTTCCAAGAGACCCAGTACTTC
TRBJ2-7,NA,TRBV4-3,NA,CASSPFHSGTYEQYF,TGCGCCAGCAGCCCCTTCCACAGCGGCACTTACGAGCAGTACTTC
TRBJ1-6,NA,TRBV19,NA,CASSIGGTYSPLHF,TGTGCCAGTAGTATCGGGGGAACTTATTCACCCCTCCACTTT
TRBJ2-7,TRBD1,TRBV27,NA,CASSSGTGGYEQYF,TGTGCCAGCAGTTCCGGGACAGGGGGCTACGAGCAGTACTTC
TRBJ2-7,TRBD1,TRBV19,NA,CASSIVPGQVPYEQYF,TGTGCCAGTAGTATAGTGCCGGGACAGGTCCCCTACGAGCAGTACTTC
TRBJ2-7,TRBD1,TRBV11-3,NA,CASSLGQGDGTYEQYF,TGTGCCAGCAGCTTGGGACAGGGGGACGGAACCTACGAGCAGTACTTC
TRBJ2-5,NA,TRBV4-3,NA,CASSQVTFQETQYF,TGCGCCAGCAGCCAAGTTACTTTCCAAGAGACCCAGTACTTC
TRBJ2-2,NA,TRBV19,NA,CASSSGRRTTGELFF,TGTGCCAGTAGTAGCGGCAGGCGGACCACCGGGGAGCTGTTTTTT
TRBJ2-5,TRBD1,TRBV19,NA,CASSTFSAPGQGSTTQYF,TGTGCCAGTAGCACCTTTAGCGCCCCGGGACAGGGTTCTACGACCCAGTACTTC
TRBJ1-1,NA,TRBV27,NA,CATRGGQKTFMNTEAFF,TGTGCCACCCGGGGGGGGCAGAAAACTTTTATGAACACTGAAGCTTTCTTT
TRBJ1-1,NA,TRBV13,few,CASSLGDTEAFF,TGTGCCAGCAGCCTCGGGGACACTGAAGCTTTCTTT
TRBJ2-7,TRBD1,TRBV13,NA,CASIAGTGGYEQYF,TGTGCCAGCATCGCCGGGACAGGGGGCTACGAGCAGTACTTC
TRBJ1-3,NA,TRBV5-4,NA,CASSWGPGTGNTIYF,TGTGCCAGCAGCTGGGGCCCTGGGACTGGAAACACCATATATTTT
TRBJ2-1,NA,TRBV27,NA,CASSLQGNEQFF,TGTGCCAGCAGTTTACAGGGTAATGAGCAGTTCTTC
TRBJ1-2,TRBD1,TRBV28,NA,CASSLPSTGPYGYTF,TGTGCCAGCAGTTTACCTTCGACAGGGCCCTATGGCTACACCTTC
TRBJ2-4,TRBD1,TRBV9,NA,CASSVGGQQGDIQYF,TGTGCCAGCAGCGTAGGGGGACAGCAAGGGGACATTCAGTACTTC
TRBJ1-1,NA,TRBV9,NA,CASSVGGMNTEAFF,TGTGCCAGCAGCGTCGGGGGGATGAACACTGAAGCTTTCTTT
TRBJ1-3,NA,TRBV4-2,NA,CASSQEGGRSGNTIYF,TGTGCCAGCAGCCAAGAAGGCGGCCGCTCTGGAAACACCATATATTTT
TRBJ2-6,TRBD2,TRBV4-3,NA,CASSQAGGGANVLTF,TGCGCCAGCAGCCAAGCGGGGGGAGGGGCCAACGTCCTGACTTTC
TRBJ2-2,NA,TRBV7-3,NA,CASSITGELFF,TGTGCCAGCAGCATCACCGGGGAGCTGTTTTTT
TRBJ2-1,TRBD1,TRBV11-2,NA,CASSLGQGYNEQFF,TGTGCCAGCAGCTTAGGACAGGGCTACAATGAGCAGTTCTTC
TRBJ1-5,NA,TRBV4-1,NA,CASSQVIGRDSNQPQHF,TGCGCCAGCAGCCAAGTTATAGGTCGGGATAGCAATCAGCCCCAGCATTTT
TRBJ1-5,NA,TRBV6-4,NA,CASIGWQRDQPQHF,TGTGCCAGTATAGGCTGGCAACGGGATCAGCCCCAGCATTTT
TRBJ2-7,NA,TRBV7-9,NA,CPKGNSYEQYF,TGTCCAAAGGGCAACTCCTACGAGCAGTACTTC
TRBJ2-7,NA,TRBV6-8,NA,CASTGEVQYF,TGTGCCAGCACGGGGGAGGTGCAGTACTTC
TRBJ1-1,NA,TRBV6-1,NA,CASSVGNEAFF,TGTGCCAGCAGCGTGGGCAATGAAGCTTTCTTT
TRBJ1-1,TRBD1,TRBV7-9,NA,CASSQDRDSAEAFF,TGTGCCAGCAGCCAGGACAGGGATTCGGCTGAAGCTTTCTTT
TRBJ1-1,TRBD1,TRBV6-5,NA,CASSRQGLNTEAFF,TGTGCCAGCAGCCGACAGGGCCTGAACACTGAAGCTTTCTTT
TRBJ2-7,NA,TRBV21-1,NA,CASSKEGVQGAAYEQYF,TGTGCCAGCAGCAAAGAAGGCGTACAGGGGGCGGCCTACGAGCAGTACTTC
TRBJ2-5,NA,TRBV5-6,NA,CASSFPTDQETQYF,TGTGCCAGCAGCTTTCCGACAGACCAAGAGACCCAGTACTTC
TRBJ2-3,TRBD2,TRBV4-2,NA,CASSQDLGLAADTQYF,TGTGCCAGCAGCCAAGATCTGGGGCTAGCGGCAGATACGCAGTATTTT
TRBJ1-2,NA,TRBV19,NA,CASSMISYYYGYTF,TGTGCCAGTAGTATGATCTCCTATTACTATGGCTACACCTTC
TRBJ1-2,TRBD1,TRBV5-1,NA,CATLQGSYGYTF,TGCGCCACCCTACAGGGGAGCTATGGCTACACCTTC
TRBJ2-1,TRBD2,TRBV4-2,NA,CASSQTAGGDYNEQFF,TGTGCCAGCAGCCAAACAGCGGGGGGCGACTACAATGAGCAGTTCTTC
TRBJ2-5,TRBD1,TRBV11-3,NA,CASRGTGEETQYF,TGTGCCAGCAGGGGCACAGGGGAAGAGACCCAGTACTTC
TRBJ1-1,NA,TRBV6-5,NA,CASRPEQGLNTEAFF,TGTGCCAGCAGGCCGGAACAGGGATTGAACACTGAAGCTTTCTTT
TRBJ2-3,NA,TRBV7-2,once,CASRGLYPGTDTQYF,TGTGCCAGCAGGGGCCTATATCCGGGCACAGATACGCAGTATTTT
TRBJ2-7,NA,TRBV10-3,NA,CAIRGDSSYEQYF,TGTGCCATCAGGGGAGACAGCTCCTACGAGCAGTACTTC
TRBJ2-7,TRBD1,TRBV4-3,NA,CASSQDRQGAYEQYF,TGCGCCAGCAGCCAAGATCGACAGGGTGCCTACGAGCAGTACTTC
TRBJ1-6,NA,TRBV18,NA,CASSPSSARALNSPLHF,TGTGCCAGCTCACCATCATCGGCCAGGGCCCTTAATTCACCCCTCCACTTT
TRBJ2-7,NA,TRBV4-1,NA,CASSPGAGSEQYF,TGCGCCAGCAGCCCGGGGGCGGGCTCCGAGCAGTACTTC
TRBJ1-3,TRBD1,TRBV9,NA,CASSKTGLSGNTIYF,TGTGCCAGCAGCAAGACAGGGTTGTCTGGAAACACCATATATTTT
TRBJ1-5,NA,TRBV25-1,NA,CASSEAPPGEGWHF,TGTGCCAGCAGTGAAGCTCCGCCAGGGGAGGGCTGGCATTTT